Sequencing of this T cell receptor beta chain was carried out in a study of blood T cell repertoires in COVID-19. Study-wide context: COVID-19 samples from acute and convalescent phases originated in the United States, Italy and Spain. PBMCs, B-cell-depleted T cells, or T cells provided the cDNA or gDNA that made up the material.

Authors' methods: Amplification with reference gene primers provided the estimates of nucleated cell counts. The assay was immunoSEQ multiplex PCR, and TCRdb's table has in-frame clones only and misses some. V and J calls plus clone size are reproduced from that table; the DNA served to infer D and trimming. This table has around 35,000 clones, 90% appearing once. This clonotype was obtained from a human donor in a cohort sampled during active COVID-19. Sequencing input: peripheral blood.

The CDR3 coding sequence is TGTGCCAGTAGACCCAGCGGCAGGGGGCAGTACTACGAGCAGTACTTC. Translation: CASRPSGRGQYYEQYF. The chain joins TRBV19 to TRBJ2-7; 8 nucleotides match TRBD1. Looked up from germline, CDR1 is LNHDA and CDR2 is SQIVND (reference sequence). CDR3 length: 16 residues. The V and J ends lost 6 bases and 3 bases, in that order; junction bases with no gene match: 13.